This is a list of T cell receptor beta chains from one sample in a study of cytomegalovirus exposure and HLA in healthy donors. Libraries were prepared by immunoSEQ multiplex PCR; TCRdb keeps only in-frame clonotypes and omits some of them. The listing contains roughly 110,000 clones. Material for sequencing was PBMCs. The receptors were gathered from a man aged 40-49 years in good health and CMV-seropositive. CDR3s include the opening cysteine and the closing phenylalanine or tryptophan. D genes are given only for firm matches.

CDR3 protein	CDR3 DNA	J gene	V gene	D gene
CASSLVTGDNEQFF	TGTGCCAGCAGCTTGGTGACAGGGGACAATGAGCAGTTCTTC	TRBJ2-1	TRBV5-6	TRBD1
CASSDRNSNQPQHF	TGTGCCAGCAGTGATCGTAATAGCAATCAGCCCCAGCATTTT	TRBJ1-5	TRBV2	.
CASSRGGYEKLFF	TGTGCCAGCAGTCGAGGAGGTTATGAAAAACTGTTTTTT	TRBJ1-4	TRBV25-1	.
CASSVEPSGRPYEQYF	TGTGCCAGCAGCGTAGAACCTAGCGGGAGACCTTACGAGCAGTACTTC	TRBJ2-7	TRBV9	TRBD2
CASSLTGTGTEQYF	TGCGCCAGCAGCCTGACCGGGACAGGGACCGAGCAGTACTTC	TRBJ2-7	TRBV4-1	TRBD1
CASRSGTVGFGTDTQYF	TGTGCCAGTAGATCCGGGACAGTGGGCTTTGGTACAGATACGCAGTATTTT	TRBJ2-3	TRBV19	TRBD1
CASSNGQGDEQFF	TGTGCCAGCAGCAATGGACAGGGAGATGAGCAGTTCTTC	TRBJ2-1	TRBV7-9	TRBD1
CASSKQEGTEAFF	TGTGCCAGCAGCAAACAGGAAGGTACTGAAGCTTTCTTT	TRBJ1-1	TRBV11-2	.
CASSTLLAGTDTQYF	TGTGCCAGCAGTACTCTCCTAGCGGGCACAGATACGCAGTATTTT	TRBJ2-3	TRBV28	TRBD2
CASRRVVGYNEQFF	TGTGCCAGCAGGAGGGTGGTCGGGTACAATGAGCAGTTCTTC	TRBJ2-1	TRBV6-1	.
CASSLDRGGETQYF	TGTGCCAGCAGTTTAGACAGGGGTGGAGAGACCCAGTACTTC	TRBJ2-5	TRBV27	TRBD1
CASRFQTGTGNYEQYF	TGCGCCAGCAGATTCCAAACCGGGACAGGGAACTACGAGCAGTACTTC	TRBJ2-7	TRBV5-1	TRBD1
CASSSTLDFYSYEQYF	TGTGCCAGCAGTTCAACGCTGGACTTCTACTCCTACGAGCAGTACTTC	TRBJ2-7	TRBV28	.
CASSQPDSTGNEQFF	TGTGCCAGCAGCCAACCCGACTCAACCGGCAATGAGCAGTTCTTC	TRBJ2-1	TRBV7-8	.
CASSLSGGRSYEQYF	TGTGCCAGCAGCCTCAGCGGAGGGCGGTCCTACGAGCAGTACTTC	TRBJ2-7	TRBV11-2	.
CASSLVGGSNQPQHF	TGTGCCAGCAGCTTGGTGGGGGGGAGCAATCAGCCCCAGCATTTT	TRBJ1-5	TRBV5-6	.
CASSRQGNTEAFF	TGTGCCAGCAGTAGACAGGGGAACACTGAAGCTTTCTTT	TRBJ1-1	TRBV2	TRBD1
CASSLSGAHNEQFF	TGTGCCAGCAGCTTGAGCGGGGCCCACAATGAGCAGTTCTTC	TRBJ2-1	TRBV6-5	TRBD2
CASREGSTAGELFF	TGTGCCAGCAGGGAAGGGAGTACGGCCGGGGAGCTGTTTTTT	TRBJ2-2	TRBV2	.
CASSPPGLAGSTRTKNIQYF	TGTGCCAGCTCACCACCGGGACTAGCGGGATCGACTCGAACCAAAAACATTCAGTACTTC	TRBJ2-4	TRBV18	TRBD2
CASSLAPLGLAGVPPTITEQFF	TGTGCCAGCAGCTTAGCCCCACTGGGGCTAGCGGGAGTGCCTCCTACAATTACTGAGCAGTTCTTC	TRBJ2-1	TRBV7-7	TRBD2
CASSIWTDSRLAPEAFF	TGTGCCAGCAGCATATGGACAGATTCCAGATTAGCGCCTGAAGCTTTCTTT	TRBJ1-1	TRBV5-4	.
CASRGREELSGELFF	TGTGCCAGCAGGGGAAGGGAGGAATTAAGCGGGGAGCTGTTTTTT	TRBJ2-2	TRBV7-9	.
CASSLRLAGGSYNEQFF	TGTGCCAGCAGTTTAAGGCTAGCGGGAGGGAGTTACAATGAGCAGTTCTTC	TRBJ2-1	TRBV27	TRBD2
CASRRTGGQEKLFF	TGTGCCAGCAGGCGGACAGGGGGCCAAGAAAAACTGTTTTTT	TRBJ1-4	TRBV11-1	TRBD1
CASSGTGVPDTQYF	TGTGCCAGCAGTGGTACAGGGGTTCCAGATACGCAGTATTTT	TRBJ2-3	TRBV2	TRBD1
CASSLVGSSYEQYF	TGTGCCAGCAGCTTGGTCGGTAGCTCCTACGAGCAGTACTTC	TRBJ2-7	TRBV5-6	.
CASSARTGGRSYEQYF	TGTGCCAGCAGCGCCAGGACAGGGGGCAGGTCCTACGAGCAGTACTTC	TRBJ2-7	TRBV7-3	TRBD1
CASSQDQGVYGYTF	TGCGCCAGCAGCCAAGATCAGGGCGTCTATGGCTACACCTTC	TRBJ1-2	TRBV4-3	.
CASSLAGLTAYEQYF	TGTGCCAGCAGCTTAGCCGGGCTGACAGCCTACGAGCAGTACTTC	TRBJ2-7	TRBV7-9	.
CASRRTGNYGYTF	TGTGCCAGCAGGCGGACAGGGAACTATGGCTACACCTTC	TRBJ1-2	TRBV7-9	TRBD1
CSVGIGLAGGDTQYF	TGCAGCGTTGGGATAGGACTAGCGGGAGGGGATACGCAGTATTTT	TRBJ2-3	TRBV29-1	TRBD2
CASLAPGSYNEQFF	TGTGCCAGCCTAGCACCTGGCTCCTACAATGAGCAGTTCTTC	TRBJ2-1	TRBV7-9	.
CASSRDRGGNEQFF	TGTGCCAGCAGCAGGGACAGGGGAGGAAATGAGCAGTTCTTC	TRBJ2-1	TRBV9	TRBD1
CASSQDIRQGSSYEQYF	TGTGCCAGCAGCCAAGATATACGGCAGGGAAGCTCCTACGAGCAGTACTTC	TRBJ2-7	TRBV14	.
CASSPRVMRTEAFF	TGTGCCAGCAGCCCCAGGGTAATGAGGACTGAAGCTTTCTTT	TRBJ1-1	TRBV7-9	.
CASSLRTGNSEQYF	TGTGCCAGCAGCTTGAGGACAGGGAATTCCGAGCAGTACTTC	TRBJ2-7	TRBV7-9	TRBD1
CASSQGTSGNSYEQYF	TGTGCCAGCAGCCAAGGTACTAGCGGCAACTCCTACGAGCAGTACTTC	TRBJ2-7	TRBV4-2	TRBD2
CASSRDDRGQNTIYF	TGTGCCAGCAGCAGAGATGACAGGGGGCAAAACACCATATATTTT	TRBJ1-3	TRBV28	TRBD1